This T cell receptor (beta chain) was captured in a study of T cell repertoires in cytomegalovirus infection. Looking at the study overall: Through public TCR beta signatures, both CMV infection and matching HLA type were indicated.

TCRdb re-analysed the reads in MiXCR, keeping a single row per CDR3 protein. The table records under 850,000 distinct CDR3 sequences, approximately 40% of them present only once. About this clonotype itself: The antigen is undetermined.

The CDR3 runs to 17 residues. Trimming pared 4 bases from V and 6 bases from J, leaving 25 bases between. The germline V gene encodes CDR1 DFQATT and CDR2 SNEGSKA (reference sequence). Points from the study as a whole: CMV-specific HLA-C-restricted TCR beta clonotypes dominated the ex vivo response.

Sequencing was performed on PBMCs. The rearrangement links TRBV20-1 to TRBJ1-5, with D possibly being TRBD1 (5 bases). This receptor was obtained from a human donor in good health (CMV status not recorded). Some clones in this sample may be carry-over from other donors' samples. In nucleotides, the CDR3 is TGCAGTGCTAATACGGGGGAGGGGCCAGACCCGGGTCAGCCCCAGCATTTT. Translating it yields CSANTGEGPDPGQPQHF.